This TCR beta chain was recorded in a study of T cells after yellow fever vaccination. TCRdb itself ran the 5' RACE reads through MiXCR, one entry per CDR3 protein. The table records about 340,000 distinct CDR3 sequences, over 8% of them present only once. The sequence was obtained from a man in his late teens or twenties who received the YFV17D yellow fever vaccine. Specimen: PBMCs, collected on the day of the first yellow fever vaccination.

The CDR3 here is CASSSPSTNEQFF. CDR3 coding DNA: TGCGCCAGCAGCTCACCGTCTACCAATGAGCAGTTCTTC. The rearrangement links TRBV5-1 to TRBJ2-1; no clear D gene. This CDR3 is built from 13 residues. V dropped 3 bases and J dropped 6 bases, with 10 bases sitting between them. CDR1 and CDR2 from the germline V gene are SGHRS and YFSETQ.